What follows describes a single T cell receptor (beta chain). The antigen is unknown. The entry originates in a study of neoadjuvant anti-PD-1 for oral cavity cancer. General observations from the study: TCR analyses covered only a few patients per response group.

Clones were sequenced by immunoSEQ multiplex PCR, and TCRdb holds only the in-frame ones, with some missing. The data contain roughly 7,200 clones, 54% of them seen just once; the ten biggest clones take up about 6.8%. Stage II-IVA oral cavity squamous cell carcinoma was new and untreated by systemic or radiation therapy. The patients had HPV-negative, locally advanced oral cavity squamous cell carcinoma. This CDR3 is 15 amino acids long. From germline, CDR1 is SGHAT and CDR2 FQNNGV. The V end was cut by 5 bases, the J end by 3 bases, with 16 bases between. This receptor was identified in a person between 40 and 85 years old with oral cavity squamous cell carcinoma. The starting material was tumor tissue, obtained before nivolumab (anti-PD-1) treatment. The J gene is TRBJ1-1, the V gene TRBV11-2, with D possibly TRBD1 on 6 matching bases. CDR3 nucleotide sequence: TGTGCCAGCAGCCTCTTAAAAGGGGGGGACACTGAAGCTTTCTTT. Amino acids: CASSLLKGGDTEAFF.